Following are 29 T cell receptor beta chains from one sample sequenced in a study of blood T cell repertoires in COVID-19. Measured with immunoSEQ multiplex PCR; TCRdb has only the in-frame clones, and not every one. Of 230,000 or so clones in the sample, around 81% were seen once. The sequenced material came from PBMCs or T cells enriched from blood (not recorded which). These receptors came from a man in his fifties or sixties who had recovered from COVID-19.

The chain carries TRBV3-1 (or the pseudogene TRBV3-2) and TRBJ1-1; 9 positions match TRBD1. Germline V lookup: CDR1 LGHDT, CDR2 YNNKEL (reference sequence). The CDR3 extends over 16 amino acids. V shed 4 bases and J 0 bases; nucleotides not matched to a gene: 6. The CDR3 region is CASSLTGGRMNTEAFF. The DNA of the CDR3 is TGTGCCAGCAGCCTAACAGGGGGCCGGATGAACACTGAAGCTTTCTTT.

This chain joins TRBV3-1 (or the pseudogene TRBV3-2) and TRBJ2-7; a weak D match, TRBD2 (5 bases). V dropped 0 bases and J dropped 12 bases, with 21 bases sitting between them. The CDR3 totals 15 residues. CDR1 is LGHDT, CDR2 YNNKEL, per germline (reference sequence). The CDR3 reads CASSQDTAGLAGWYF. In DNA, the CDR3 is TGTGCCAGCAGCCAAGATACGGCCGGCCTAGCCGGTTGGTACTTC.

V gene TRBV29-1 combines with J gene TRBJ1-1; possibly TRBD1 for D (5 bases). The germline V gene has CDR1 SQVTM and CDR2 ANQGSEA. The CDR3 runs 12 residues. V dropped 8 bases and J dropped 6 bases, with 16 bases sitting between them. Here the CDR3 reads CSTWEGAAEAFF. The CDR3 DNA sequence: TGCAGCACCTGGGAAGGGGCGGCTGAAGCTTTCTTT.

This chain connects TRBV6-6 to TRBJ2-3; 11 nucleotides line up with TRBD1. The trim removed 2 bases at V and 3 bases at J, leaving 4 bases unmatched. Germline CDR1 is MNHNY and CDR2 is SVGAGI (reference sequence). The length of the CDR3 is 16 residues. For the CDR3, the DNA is TGTGCCAGCAGTTACCCAGGGACAGGGGGTACAGATACGCAGTATTTT. It encodes CASSYPGTGGTDTQYF.

The chain's CDR3 is CASSLGTGRKDEQYF. CDR3 bases: TGTGCCAGCAGCTTAGGGACAGGGAGGAAAGACGAGCAGTACTTC. The chain uses TRBV11-3 and TRBJ2-7; 8 nucleotides align to TRBD1. This CDR3 is built from 15 residues. The J segment lost 5 bases and the V segment lost 1 base, leaving 7 bases of the junction unmatched. The germline V gene encodes CDR1 SGHNT and CDR2 YENEEA.

This rearrangement joins TRBV9 to TRBJ2-3; a possible D gene is TRBD1 (6 bases). V gave up 4 bases and J gave up 0 bases, with 15 bases separating them. CDR1 is SGDLS, CDR2 YYNGEE, per germline. This CDR3 spans 16 amino acids. The CDR3 region has the DNA TGTGCCAGCAGCCTCTTGGGGGCGGCCAGCACAGATACGCAGTATTTT. This translates into CASSLLGAASTDTQYF.

The genes are TRBV7-8 and TRBJ2-7; D is possibly TRBD2 (6 bases). With 0 bases removed from V and 1 base from J, the gap between germline ends came to 10 bases. Germline V gene sequence: CDR1 SGHVS, CDR2 FQNEAQ. The CDR3 length is 15 residues. In nucleotides, the CDR3 is TGTGCCAGCAGCTTAGCCCGGGACTGGTCCTACGAGCAGTACTTC. Protein: CASSLARDWSYEQYF.

J is TRBJ2-2 and V is TRBV18; 7 bases are shared with TRBD1. V lost 3 bases and J lost 5; bases outside the gene matches: 9. The CDR3 spans 16 residues. Germline V gives CDR1 KGHSH, CDR2 LQKENI. The CDR3: CASSPFDRATTGELFF. The CDR3 DNA is TGTGCCAGCTCACCTTTCGACAGGGCGACGACCGGGGAGCTGTTTTTT.

This clone was detected only once. The chain joins TRBV27 to TRBJ2-7; 9 positions match TRBD2. V shed 9 bases, J shed 2 bases, and the junction held 11 bases outside the gene matches. Germline V CDR1 and CDR2: MNHEY, SMNVEV (reference sequence). The CDR3 loop spans 15 amino acids. CDR3 DNA: TGTGCCAGTATCCTACTAGCGGGCATTCCCTACGAGCAGTACTTC. This translates into CASILLAGIPYEQYF.

In nucleotides, the CDR3 is TGTGCCAGCAGCGTAGATCCTACTAATGAAAAACTGTTTTTT. Translated: CASSVDPTNEKLFF. The chain uses TRBV9 and TRBJ1-4; no clear D. Germline values: CDR1 SGDLS, CDR2 YYNGEE. Trimming removed 0 bases from V and 2 bases from J, with 5 bases in between. CDR3 length: 14 residues. The full variable domain, its missing parts supplied by reference TRBV9 and TRBJ1-4, is DSGVTQTPKHLITATGQRVTLRCSPRSGDLSVYWYQQSLDQGLQFLIQYYNGEERAKGNILERFSAQQFPDLHSELNLSSLELGDSALYFCASSVDPTNEKLFFGSGTQLSVL.

The rearrangement uses TRBV5-4 and TRBJ2-7; TRBD1 aligns across 11 bases. The germline gives CDR1 SGHNT, CDR2 YYREEE (reference sequence). V dropped 4 bases and J dropped 5; count of bases not matched to a gene: 8. The CDR3 is 15 amino acids. The DNA for the CDR3 is TGTGCCAGCAGCCGGACAGGGGGCTACGTCCACGAGCAGTACTTC. It is translated as CASSRTGGYVHEQYF.

This chain links TRBV18 with TRBJ1-6; 10 bases align to TRBD1. J lost 12 bases, V lost 4 bases, and 6 bases had no gene match. This CDR3 comprises 14 residues. Looked up from germline, CDR1 is KGHSH and CDR2 is LQKENI. The CDR3 region is CASSQGQGKQPLHF. The CDR3 region has the DNA TGTGCCAGCTCACAGGGACAGGGGAAACAACCCCTCCACTTT.

About this clone itself: Other DNA sequences from this sample encode an identical CDR3 as well. This chain uses TRBV9 with TRBJ1-1; D gene uncertain. The CDR3 spans 13 residues. The V end lost 0 bases, the J end lost 4 bases, and 7 bases lay between the germline ends. Germline V gene sequence: CDR1 SGDLS, CDR2 YYNGEE. The CDR3 sequence: CASSVVSGTEAFF. The CDR3 region has the DNA TGTGCCAGCAGCGTAGTGTCCGGCACTGAAGCTTTCTTT.

This clone was observed a single time. The limits of the CDR3 on the DNA are not certain, so only TCRdb's listed CDR3 is given. The chain employs TRBV19 and TRBJ1-2. Ends included, the CDR3 has 9 residues. Germline CDR1 and CDR2: LNHDA and SQIVND (reference sequence). The CDR3 reads CASTSGYTF.

This chain uses TRBV5-1 with TRBJ1-6; D is ambiguous. This CDR3 is built from 15 residues. Trimming pared 4 bases from V and 5 bases from J, leaving 13 bases between. Germline CDR1 SGHRS, CDR2 YFSETQ. CDR3 amino acids: CASSHGRSDNSPLHF. CDR3 DNA sequence: TGCGCCAGCAGCCATGGGAGAAGCGATAATTCACCCCTCCACTTT.

V usage is TRBV6-5 and J usage is TRBJ2-7; TRBD2 agrees at 8 bases. CDR3 size: 15 residues. J was trimmed by 4 bases and V by 6 bases; bases with no gene match: 11. Germline V lookup: CDR1 MNHEY, CDR2 SVGAGI. CDR3 amino acids: CASSDSGTYQYEQYF. CDR3 nucleotides: TGTGCCAGCAGCGATAGCGGGACCTACCAATACGAGCAGTACTTC.

The chain is built from TRBV9 and TRBJ2-1; 7 bases agree with TRBD2. The germline CDR1 and CDR2 sequences are SGDLS and YYNGEE. This CDR3 has 13 residues. The V gene end was trimmed by 4 bases and the J gene end by 10 bases; junction bases not matched to a gene: 8. As DNA, the CDR3 is TGTGCCAGCAGCTTGGACGGGGGGAGAGAGCAGTTCTTC. It is translated as CASSLDGGREQFF.

CDR3 region: CASSLVGRDEQFF. The CDR3 DNA reads as TGTGCCAGCAGCTTAGTCGGGCGGGATGAGCAGTTCTTC. The chain uses TRBV11-3 and TRBJ2-1; D might be TRBD2 (5 bases). The CDR3 has 13 residues. Germline lookup yields CDR1 SGHNT and CDR2 YENEEA. The V end lost 1 base, the J end lost 8 bases, and 9 bases lay between the germline ends.

The chain carries TRBV5-4 and TRBJ2-1; D might be TRBD2 (6 bases). Deletions cut 7 bases from V and 7 bases from J, with 15 bases between. Germline assignment: CDR1 SGHNT and CDR2 YYREEE (reference sequence). CDR3 length: 13 amino acids. CDR3 protein: CASSGGRLNEQFF. CDR3 coding DNA: TGTGCCAGCTCCGGGGGTAGGTTGAATGAGCAGTTCTTC.

This chain uses TRBV15 with TRBJ2-1; tentative D call: TRBD2 (6 bases). Trimming removed 6 bases at V and 0 bases at J, with 9 bases between. The CDR3 totals 14 residues. Germline-derived CDR1 and CDR2 are LNHNV and YYDKDF (reference sequence). CDR3 bases: TGTGCCACCAGGGGGAGGAACTCCTACAATGAGCAGTTCTTC. Protein sequence: CATRGRNSYNEQFF.

The rearrangement joins TRBV7-3 to TRBJ2-2; D call uncertain. The V and J ends lost 2 bases and 6 bases respectively, with 7 bases between them. The CDR3 has 13 amino acids. CDR1 and CDR2 (germline): SGHTA, FQGTGA. The CDR3 DNA reads as TGTGCCAGCAGCTTAGTAGAGTCCGGGGAGCTGTTTTTT. Its protein is CASSLVESGELFF. The full variable domain, in which reference TRBV7-3 and TRBJ2-2 provide the parts outside the CDR3, is GAGVSQTPSNKVTEKGKYVELRCDPISGHTALYWYRQSLGQGPEFLIYFQGTGAADDSGLPNDRFFAVRPEGSVSTLKIQRTERGDSAVYLCASSLVESGELFFGEGSRLTVL.

The chain joins TRBV5-4 to TRBJ2-2; D is possibly TRBD1 (6 bases). Trimming pared 4 bases from V and 7 bases from J, leaving 17 bases between. The V gene's germline CDR1 is SGHNT and CDR2 YYREEE (reference sequence). The CDR3 is 15 amino acids. The chain's CDR3 is CASSTGTIDIGELFF. CDR3 in DNA: TGTGCCAGCAGCACCGGGACAATAGACATCGGGGAGCTGTTTTTT.

The V call is TRBV20-1, the J call TRBJ1-2, with D unresolved. Trimming stripped 7 bases from V and 3 bases from J, with 9 bases between. In germline, CDR1 is DFQATT, CDR2 SNEGSKA (reference sequence). The CDR3 is 11 amino acids. The CDR3 sequence is CSVGSYYGYTF. The CDR3 bases are TGCAGTGTCGGTAGCTACTATGGCTACACCTTC.

V usage is TRBV11-3 and J usage is TRBJ2-3; D is possibly TRBD1 (6 bases). The V gene's germline CDR1 is SGHNT and CDR2 YENEEA. CDR3 size: 17 residues. Between the trimmed V and J ends, which lost 1 base and 2 bases, there was a span of 16 bases. CDR3 nucleotide sequence: TGTGCCAGCAGCTTAGTCGGGCGGGTGGGGGCCACAGATACGCAGTATTTT. This gives the protein CASSLVGRVGATDTQYF.

The rearrangement links TRBV7-2 to TRBJ1-3; D is perhaps TRBD1 (6 bases). Germline values: CDR1 SGHTA, CDR2 FQGNSA. Trimming pared 7 bases from V and 4 bases from J, leaving 20 bases between. This CDR3 comprises 16 residues. CDR3 DNA: TGTGCCAGCACCTCGCCCGACGGGGGGGGCGGAAACACCATATATTTT. Encoded protein: CASTSPDGGGGNTIYF.

The chain couples TRBV12-3 or TRBV12-4 to TRBJ1-2; 9 nucleotides match TRBD1. Germline trimming cut 6 bases from V and 3 bases from J; bases unmatched to any gene: 2. The length of the CDR3 is 13 residues. The CDR3 DNA reads TGTGCCAGCAGGGGACAGGGCTACTATGGCTACACCTTC. It specifies CASRGQGYYGYTF.

The J gene is TRBJ1-1, the V gene TRBV5-4, with D tentatively TRBD1 (5 bases). The CDR3 has 14 amino acids. V gave up 4 bases and J gave up 1 base, with 11 bases separating them. The germline V gene has CDR1 SGHNT and CDR2 YYREEE (reference sequence). CDR3 bases: TGTGCCAGCAGCCCAAGACAGCAGAACACTGAAGCTTTCTTT. It yields the protein CASSPRQQNTEAFF.

This clone was recorded only once. The chain couples TRBV7-2 to TRBJ1-4, with 10 bases that match TRBD1. Germline loops: CDR1 SGHTA, CDR2 FQGNSA. With V trimmed by 1 base and J by 8 bases, 7 bases remained unmatched. This CDR3 is built from 16 residues. The CDR3 loop is CASSLEGQGRREKLFF. In DNA form, the CDR3 reads TGTGCCAGCAGCTTAGAGGGACAGGGGAGAAGAGAAAAACTGTTTTTT.

The chain employs TRBV11-2 and TRBJ2-3; TRBD1 is a possible D gene (5 bases). From germline, CDR1 is SGHAT and CDR2 FQNNGV. This CDR3 is 15 amino acids long. Trimming removed 5 bases at V and 8 bases at J, with 20 bases between. Here the CDR3 reads CASSAISQGTGTQYF. The CDR3 coding sequence is TGTGCCAGCAGCGCAATTAGCCAGGGCACTGGTACGCAGTATTTT.